Below, 7 T cell receptor beta chains from the same sample are listed, as sequenced in a study of Tregs in tolerant kidney transplant recipients. Only in-frame clones appear in the TCRdb table, and some are missing; sequencing was by immunoSEQ multiplex PCR. Among 35,000 to 50,000 clones listed, nearly 97% were seen once. These TCRs' antigens remain unknown. Sequencing was performed on Tregs from blood cultured with allogeneic cells. Every receptor here comes from a human donor in good health.

The chain links TRBV9 to TRBJ1-1; the D is unclear. The CDR3 runs 14 residues. Trimming took 3 bases from V and 1 from J, leaving 10 bases between them. Germline V gene sequence: CDR1 SGDLS, CDR2 YYNGEE. The CDR3: CASSAQPGNTEAFF. The CDR3 DNA is TGTGCCAGCAGCGCCCAGCCAGGGAACACTGAAGCTTTCTTT.

CDR3 in amino acids: CASSLALAVSEQFF. The CDR3 DNA sequence: TGCGCCAGCAGCTTGGCTCTAGCAGTCAGCGAGCAGTTCTTC. J is TRBJ2-1 and V is TRBV5-1; maybe TRBD2 (5 bases). The germline V gene has CDR1 SGHRS and CDR2 YFSETQ. Trimming left V 0 bases short and J 10 bases short, with 14 bases between. CDR3 length: 14 residues.

V gene TRBV6-1 combines with J gene TRBJ2-3; 10 bases agree with TRBD2. Germline CDR1 MNHNS, CDR2 SASEGT. V shed 2 bases, J shed 10 bases, and the junction held 6 bases outside the gene matches. CDR3 length: 14 residues. The CDR3 sequence: CASSERSSGGAQYF. The CDR3 nucleotides read TGTGCCAGCAGTGAAAGGTCTAGCGGGGGTGCGCAGTATTTT.

The gene calls are TRBV5-1 and TRBJ1-2; a possible D gene is TRBD1 (6 bases). Trimming pared 2 bases from V and 3 bases from J, leaving 17 bases between. Germline values: CDR1 SGHRS, CDR2 YFSETQ. The CDR3 loop spans 16 amino acids. The CDR3 bases are TGCGCCAGCAGCTTCCTGACGGGGGCATCGGACTATGGCTACACCTTC. Translation: CASSFLTGASDYGYTF.

The chain couples TRBV15 to TRBJ2-1; D uncertain. V lost 5 bases to trimming and J lost 0 bases, with 14 bases between them. Per the germline V gene, CDR1 is LNHNV and CDR2 is YYDKDF (reference sequence). CDR3 size: 16 residues. The CDR3 nucleotides read TGTGCCACCAGCCCGCGGACCCTGAGCTCCTACAATGAGCAGTTCTTC. Residues: CATSPRTLSSYNEQFF.

The rearrangement joins TRBV11-2 to TRBJ1-1; weak D call: TRBD1 (5 bases). V gave up 2 bases and J gave up 3 bases, with 10 bases separating them. Germline V lookup: CDR1 SGHAT, CDR2 FQNNGV. The CDR3 contains 14 residues. The DNA for the CDR3 is TGTGCCAGCAGCTTAAGGGGCGCTTACACTGAAGCTTTCTTT. It translates to CASSLRGAYTEAFF.

The V and J genes are TRBV2 and TRBJ1-2, with D possibly matching TRBD1 (6 bases). This CDR3 is built from 13 residues. Trimming took off 4 bases at V and 4 bases at J, with 10 bases between the two ends. The germline V gene encodes CDR1 SNHLY and CDR2 FYNNEI. The CDR3 loop reads CASSAAGAYGYTF. CDR3 DNA: TGTGCCAGCAGTGCGGCGGGGGCCTATGGCTACACCTTC.